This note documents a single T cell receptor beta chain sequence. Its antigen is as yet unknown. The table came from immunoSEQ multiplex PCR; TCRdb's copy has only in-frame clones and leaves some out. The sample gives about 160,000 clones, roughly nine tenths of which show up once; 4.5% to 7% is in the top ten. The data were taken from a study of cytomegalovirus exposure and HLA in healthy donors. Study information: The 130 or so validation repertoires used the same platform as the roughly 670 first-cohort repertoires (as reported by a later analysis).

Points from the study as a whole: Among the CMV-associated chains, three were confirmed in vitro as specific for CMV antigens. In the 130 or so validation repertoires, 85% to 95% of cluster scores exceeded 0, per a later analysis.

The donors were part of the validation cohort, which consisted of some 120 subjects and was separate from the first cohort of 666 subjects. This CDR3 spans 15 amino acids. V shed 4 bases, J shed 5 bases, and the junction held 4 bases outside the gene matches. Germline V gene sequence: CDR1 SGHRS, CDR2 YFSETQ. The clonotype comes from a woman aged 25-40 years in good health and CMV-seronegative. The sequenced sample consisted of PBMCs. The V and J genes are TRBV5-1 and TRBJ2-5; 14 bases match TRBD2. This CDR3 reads CASSRGLAGDETQYF. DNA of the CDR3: TGCGCCAGCAGCCGGGGACTAGCGGGAGACGAGACCCAGTACTTC.